This TCR beta chain was documented in a study of CD8+ T cells in alopecia areata. Study-level background: Each of the treated patients was given oral tofacitinib, 5 to 10 mg twice daily, for moderate-to-severe alopecia areata. Percent of scalp involved defined treated patients' severity scores. The study's findings and limits: Patients showed less clear TCR sequence sharing than mice, possibly partly because of HLA diversity. Normal scalp had lower clonality than lesional scalp, with alopecia totalis/universalis lesions showing this most strongly.

As concerns this clone: What it recognizes is unknown.

Treatment: oral pan-JAK inhibitor, 5-10 mg twice daily. After removal of 1 base from V and 4 bases from J, the junction contained 6 bases not matched to a gene. The length of the CDR3 is 16 residues. Germline CDR1 reads MGHRA; CDR2 reads YSYEKL. As the sequencing template, cDNA was produced by extracting RNA and reverse transcribing it. Generated by immunoSEQ multiplex PCR, the TCRdb table keeps only in-frame clones and is missing some. The sample consists of about 99,000 clones, 85% to 90% of them appearing once. The input for sequencing was CD8+ T cells sorted from blood, taken around week 34, from a patient treated with tofacitinib. V gene TRBV4-1 combines with J gene TRBJ2-2, with 7 nucleotides matching TRBD2. This sequence was found in a human donor with alopecia areata. As DNA, the CDR3 is TGCGCCAGCAGCCAAGTTACTGGCGGGGGCACCGGGGAGCTGTTTTTT. Translation gives CASSQVTGGGTGELFF.